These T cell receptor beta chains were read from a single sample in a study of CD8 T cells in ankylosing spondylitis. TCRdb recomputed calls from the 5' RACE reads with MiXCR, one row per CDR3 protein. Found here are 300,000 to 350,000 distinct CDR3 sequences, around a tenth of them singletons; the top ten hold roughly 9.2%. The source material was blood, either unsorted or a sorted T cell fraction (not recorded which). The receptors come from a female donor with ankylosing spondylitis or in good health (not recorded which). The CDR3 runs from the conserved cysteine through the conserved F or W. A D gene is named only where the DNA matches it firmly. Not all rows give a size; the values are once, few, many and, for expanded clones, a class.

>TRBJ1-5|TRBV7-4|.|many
TGTGCCAGACGAAGACACCGCCATCATTTT
CARRRHRHHF
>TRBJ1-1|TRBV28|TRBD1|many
TGTGCCAGCAGCCAATACACAGGGGGTGACACTGAAGCTTTCTTT
CASSQYTGGDTEAFF
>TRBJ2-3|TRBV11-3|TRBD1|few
TGTGCCAGCAGCTTGAGACAGGGAACCACAGATACGCAGTATTTT
CASSLRQGTTDTQYF
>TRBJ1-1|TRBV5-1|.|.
TGCGCCAGCACCGAGGACTCTGAAGCTTTCTTT
CASTEDSEAFF
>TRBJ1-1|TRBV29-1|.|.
TGCAGCGTTGCACAGATCACCGAAGCTTTCTTT
CSVAQITEAFF
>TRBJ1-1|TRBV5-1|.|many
TGCGCCAGCAGCTCGGGAAATGGGAACACTGAAGCTTTCTTT
CASSSGNGNTEAFF
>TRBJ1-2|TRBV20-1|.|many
TGCAGTGCCCGGGACTTTCGTAACTATGGCTACACCTTC
CSARDFRNYGYTF
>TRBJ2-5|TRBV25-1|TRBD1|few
TGTGCCAGCAGTGATACGGACAGGGAGACCCAGTACTTC
CASSDTDRETQYF
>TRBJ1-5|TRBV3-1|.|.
TGTGCCAGCAGCCGGGACCCAAGATCGCCCCAGCATTTT
CASSRDPRSPQHF
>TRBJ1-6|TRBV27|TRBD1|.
TGTTCCAGCAGACCTGGGACAGTTAATTCACCCCTCCACTTT
CSSRPGTVNSPLHF
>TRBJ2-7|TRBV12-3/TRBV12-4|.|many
TGTGCCAGCAGTTTAGGGGATGCCTACGAGCAGTACTTC
CASSLGDAYEQYF
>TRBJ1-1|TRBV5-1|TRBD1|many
TGCGCCAGCAGCTATCAAGACAGGGTTGGGACTGAAGCTTTCTTT
CASSYQDRVGTEAFF
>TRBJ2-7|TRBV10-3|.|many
TGTGCCATCAGTGGGGAGGCCACGTCCTACGAGCAGTACTTC
CAISGEATSYEQYF
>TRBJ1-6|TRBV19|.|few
TGTGCCAGTACGAGGAGGGAGGGGAATTCACCCCTCCACTTT
CASTRREGNSPLHF
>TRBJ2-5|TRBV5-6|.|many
TGTGCCAGCAGCTTTGGGGTGCGAGTTGATGGAGAGACCCAGTACTTC
CASSFGVRVDGETQYF
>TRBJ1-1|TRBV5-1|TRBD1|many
TGCGCCAGCAGCTTGCTTGGGACAGGGGCTGAAGCTTTCTTT
CASSLLGTGAEAFF
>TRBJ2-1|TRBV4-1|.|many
TGCGCCAGCAGCCAAGATTTAGTCGTGAGAGTTGGCAATGAGCAGTTCTTC
CASSQDLVVRVGNEQFF